These 30 T cell receptor beta chains were all obtained from the same sample, sequenced in a study of blood T cell repertoires in COVID-19 (dated by TCRdb to 2020 to 2021). The library was obtained by the immunoSEQ multiplex PCR assay. TCRdb stores this immuneACCESS table with in-frame sequences only. Part of the clones is absent; in the studies checked, under half of the shortfall reflects unresolved V genes, and no reason is known for the rest. Counted in this sample were 200,000 to 250,000 clones; around 82% of them appeared once. The top ten hold around 3.5% of the sample. The sample was peripheral blood. Receptors originate from a woman of 80 years or more with acute or convalescent COVID-19.

The gene calls are TRBV5-6 and TRBJ2-3; TRBD2 aligns across 8 bases. Germline V CDR1 and CDR2: SGHDT, YYEEEE. The CDR3 totals 17 residues. Trimming cost V 1 base and J 2 bases; bases outside gene matches: 9. The CDR3 nucleotides are TGTGCCAGCAGCTTGTTCAGCGGGGGAGAACCCACAGATACGCAGTATTTT. This codes for CASSLFSGGEPTDTQYF.

The chain is built from TRBV19 and TRBJ1-1; D is perhaps TRBD1 (5 bases). CDR1 LNHDA and CDR2 SQIVND come from the germline V gene (reference sequence). This CDR3 is 14 amino acids long. Trimming shortened V by 3 bases and J by 4 bases, and 12 bases separated the two germline ends. CDR3 in amino acids: CASSMLGRGTEAFF. CDR3 sequence (DNA): TGTGCCAGTAGTATGTTGGGGCGGGGCACTGAAGCTTTCTTT.

This chain connects TRBV12-3 or TRBV12-4 to TRBJ2-1, with D uncertain. Trimming removed 5 bases at V and 1 base at J, with 3 bases between. The CDR3 covers 12 residues. The DNA for the CDR3 is TGTGCCAGCAGTCTATCCTACAATGAGCAGTTCTTC. Translation gives CASSLSYNEQFF.

This chain connects TRBV7-2 to TRBJ2-7, with a possible D match to TRBD1 (7 bases). There are 15 residues in the CDR3. Germline V CDR1 and CDR2: SGHTA, FQGNSA. V was shortened by 2 bases and J by 3 bases, with 14 bases between the two germline ends. The CDR3 spells CASSLNGGGVYEQYF. The DNA for the CDR3 is TGTGCCAGCAGCTTAAACGGAGGGGGCGTCTACGAGCAGTACTTC.

This clone was observed a few times. J is TRBJ2-7 and V is TRBV6-5, with D perhaps TRBD1 (6 bases). CDR1 is MNHEY, CDR2 SVGAGI, per germline. This CDR3 contains 13 residues. The V and J ends lost 10 bases and 6 bases respectively, with 19 bases between them. The chain's CDR3 is CATDNRAVREQYF. The CDR3 DNA sequence: TGTGCCACCGATAACAGGGCCGTTCGCGAGCAGTACTTC.

The rearrangement links TRBV11-3 to TRBJ2-3, with TRBD2 matching over 11 bases. The germline V gene encodes CDR1 SGHNT and CDR2 YENEEA. The CDR3 consists of 17 residues. Germline trimming cut 4 bases from V and 0 bases from J; bases unmatched to any gene: 6. DNA of the CDR3: TGTGCCAGCAGCTGGCTAGCGGGGGGACCTAGCACAGATACGCAGTATTTT. As protein: CASSWLAGGPSTDTQYF.

The chain employs TRBV18 and TRBJ2-1, with D possibly matching TRBD2 (6 bases). Trimming left V 2 bases short and J 7 bases short, with 12 bases between. Germline V CDR1 and CDR2: KGHSH, LQKENI. The CDR3 is 14 amino acids. Written as DNA, the CDR3 is TGTGCCAGCTCACCATCGTGGGGGGAAAATGAGCAGTTCTTC. Its translation is CASSPSWGENEQFF.

The chain combines TRBV4-3 with TRBJ1-1, with no clear D. There are 14 residues in the CDR3. V lost 0 bases and J lost 7, with 12 bases in between. Germline V gene sequence: CDR1 LGHNA, CDR2 YSLEER. Written as DNA, the CDR3 is TGCGCCAGCAGCCAAGAGGGTGAGGTCGATGAAGCTTTCTTT. It specifies CASSQEGEVDEAFF.

CDR3 region: CASSLNRGSGAFF. CDR3 nucleotides: TGTGCCAGCAGTTTAAACAGGGGGTCGGGAGCTTTCTTT. The chain couples TRBV12-3 or TRBV12-4 to TRBJ1-1, with 8 bases that match TRBD1. This CDR3 region has 13 residues. The junction had 6 bases not matched to a gene; V was cut back by 2 bases and J by 10 bases.

On this clone itself: Other DNA sequences of this sample code for an identical CDR3. The chain links TRBV5-6 to TRBJ1-4, with unresolved D. The CDR3 totals 11 residues. Germline CDR1 is SGHDT and CDR2 is YYEEEE. V was cut by 2 bases and J by 8 bases, with 4 bases left in between. The DNA for the CDR3 is TGTGCCAGCAGCTTCGGGGAAAAACTGTTTTTT. The encoded protein is CASSFGEKLFF.

The genes are TRBV5-1 and TRBJ2-1; 14 bases are a match to TRBD2. The CDR3 spans 18 residues. The germline V gene has CDR1 SGHRS and CDR2 YFSETQ. Trimming removed 4 bases from V and 3 bases from J; junction bases left unmatched: 9. The CDR3 DNA reads TGCGCCAGCAGCCATGTGACTAGCGGGGGGGCCGACTACAATGAGCAGTTCTTC. Protein product: CASSHVTSGGADYNEQFF. The full variable domain, with the rest looked up from reference TRBV5-1 and TRBJ2-1, is KAGVTQTPRYLIKTRGQQVTLSCSPISGHRSVSWYQQTPGQGLQFLFEYFSETQRNKGNFPGRFSGRQFSNSRSEMNVSTLELGDSALYLCASSHVTSGGADYNEQFFGPGTRLTVL.

This clone was seen at least ten times. The V and J genes are TRBV10-3 and TRBJ1-2, with TRBD1 matching 11 bases. This CDR3 has 14 residues. Trimming took 6 bases from V and 2 from J; bases not matched to a gene: 2. Germline V gives CDR1 ENHRY, CDR2 SYGVKD. CDR3 protein: CAIRDRGQNYGYTF. Here the CDR3 DNA reads TGTGCCATCAGGGACAGGGGGCAAAACTATGGCTACACCTTC.

The DNA for the CDR3 is TGTGCCAGCAGCTTAGACCGTACAGGGGGCGAGCAGTACTTC. Residues: CASSLDRTGGEQYF. This chain links TRBV11-3 with TRBJ2-7, with 8 bases matching TRBD1. The CDR3 extends over 14 amino acids. Germline lookup yields CDR1 SGHNT and CDR2 YENEEA. V trimming: 0 bases; J trimming: 6 bases; junction bases outside the gene matches: 4.

The chain carries TRBV9 and TRBJ2-5; perhaps TRBD1 as D (5 bases). The CDR3 loop spans 15 amino acids. CDR1 and CDR2 from the germline V gene are SGDLS and YYNGEE. Trimming stripped 4 bases from V and 4 bases from J, with 17 bases between. CDR3 sequence (DNA): TGTGCCAGCAGCCCCGATGTGGGCAGGGTAGAGACCCAGTACTTC. It translates to CASSPDVGRVETQYF.

J is TRBJ1-2 and V is TRBV5-1; D not resolved. This CDR3 is built from 14 residues. Germline V gives CDR1 SGHRS, CDR2 YFSETQ. V lost 3 bases and J 4 bases, leaving 13 bases between the germline ends. CDR3 nucleotides: TGCGCCAGCAGCTCGCTCGGGGAGGGCTATGGCTACACCTTC. It codes for CASSSLGEGYGYTF.

This clone was counted once. The chain uses TRBV27 and TRBJ1-1; 7 nucleotides line up with TRBD1. This CDR3 is 13 amino acids long. CDR1 and CDR2 (germline): MNHEY, SMNVEV (reference sequence). J lost 11 bases, V lost 4 bases, and 10 bases had no gene match. CDR3 nucleotides: TGTGCCAGCAGTTCCCCTAACAGGGGCATGGCTTTCTTT. It encodes CASSSPNRGMAFF.

The V and J genes are TRBV11-3 and TRBJ2-2; D perhaps matches TRBD2 (6 bases). With 2 bases removed from V and 5 bases from J, the gap between germline ends came to 15 bases. CDR3 length equals 16 residues. The germline CDR1 and CDR2 sequences are SGHNT and YENEEA. CDR3 region: CASSLLVTRGTGELFF. The CDR3 region has the DNA TGTGCCAGCAGCTTACTTGTGACTAGAGGGACCGGGGAGCTGTTTTTT.

This sequence joins TRBV5-4 and TRBJ1-4, with TRBD1 as a possible D gene (6 bases). This CDR3 region has 16 residues. CDR1 SGHNT and CDR2 YYREEE come from the germline V gene (reference sequence). Trimming took 0 bases from V and 8 from J, leaving 17 bases between them. The CDR3 spells CASSLAPQGSGEKLFF. The CDR3 nucleotides are TGTGCCAGCAGCTTGGCGCCACAGGGTTCGGGGGAAAAACTGTTTTTT. The full variable domain, rest sourced from reference TRBV5-4 and TRBJ1-4, is ETGVTQSPTHLIKTRGQQVTLRCSSQSGHNTVSWYQQALGQGPQFIFQYYREEENGRGNFPPRFSGLQFPNYSSELNVNALELDDSALYLCASSLAPQGSGEKLFFGSGTQLSVL.

This clone was counted between two and nine times. This chain uses TRBV9 with TRBJ2-3; TRBD2 might be the D (6 bases). This CDR3 spans 14 amino acids. Germline V CDR1 and CDR2: SGDLS, YYNGEE. V gave up 3 bases and J gave up 5 bases, with 13 bases separating them. The CDR3 DNA reads as TGTGCCAGCAGCGAGGCGGGGAGGATAGATACGCAGTATTTT. Translated, it gives CASSEAGRIDTQYF. The whole variable domain, remainder taken from reference TRBV9 and TRBJ2-3, is DSGVTQTPKHLITATGQRVTLRCSPRSGDLSVYWYQQSLDQGLQFLIQYYNGEERAKGNILERFSAQQFPDLHSELNLSSLELGDSALYFCASSEAGRIDTQYFGPGTRLTVL.

With respect to this clone: Distinct nucleotide sequences in the sample also encode this CDR3. V is TRBV18 and J is TRBJ2-5; no clear D. CDR1 and CDR2 from the germline V gene are KGHSH and LQKENI. The V end lost 4 bases, the J end lost 5 bases, and 5 bases lay between the germline ends. The CDR3 has 11 residues. CDR3 loop: CASSLEETQYF. The CDR3, as DNA: TGTGCCAGCTCACTCGAGGAGACCCAGTACTTC.

The V and J genes are TRBV7-2 and TRBJ2-5; possibly TRBD2 for D (5 bases). CDR1 is SGHTA, CDR2 FQGNSA, per germline. V dropped 5 bases and J dropped 7 bases, with 17 bases sitting between them. The CDR3 consists of 14 residues. The CDR3 spells CASSPERLSGTQYF. As DNA, the CDR3 is TGTGCCAGCAGCCCGGAGCGGCTCTCCGGGACCCAGTACTTC.

In this sample, this clone turned up a few times. The chain couples TRBV10-3 to TRBJ2-2, with 10 bases matching TRBD2. Losses at the gene ends were 7 bases for V and 3 bases for J; bases not matched to a gene: 5. Germline lookup yields CDR1 ENHRY and CDR2 SYGVKD. The CDR3 consists of 15 residues. The CDR3 here is CAIKSGGADTGELFF. The CDR3 nucleotides read TGTGCCATCAAAAGCGGGGGGGCCGACACCGGGGAGCTGTTTTTT.

This chain connects TRBV18 to TRBJ1-4, with D possibly being TRBD1 (5 bases). V was pared by 6 bases and J by 8 bases, with 13 bases between. This CDR3 comprises 13 residues. The germline V gene encodes CDR1 KGHSH and CDR2 LQKENI. CDR3 bases: TGTGCCAGCTCCCGGGGGGTACGGGAAAAACTGTTTTTT. It encodes CASSRGVREKLFF.

This clone was detected a few times. The rearrangement joins TRBV2 to TRBJ1-6; 9 positions agree with TRBD1. Germline V CDR1 and CDR2: SNHLY, FYNNEI. The length of the CDR3 is 14 residues. J was trimmed by 5 bases and V by 10 bases; bases with no gene match: 6. The CDR3 DNA reads TGTGCCACCTCTCGGGACAGGGATAATTCACCCCTCCACTTT. Amino acids: CATSRDRDNSPLHF.

This clone was picked up many times. The V gene is TRBV9, the J gene TRBJ2-1; weak D call: TRBD1 (6 bases). The CDR3 length is 13 residues. Germline lookup yields CDR1 SGDLS and CDR2 YYNGEE. The V end was cut by 0 bases, the J end by 6 bases, with 7 bases between. CDR3 loop: CASSVGGLNEQFF. CDR3 DNA: TGTGCCAGCAGCGTAGGGGGGCTCAATGAGCAGTTCTTC.

This clone occurred a few times. V is TRBV7-2 and J is TRBJ1-6; D is possibly TRBD1 (5 bases). CDR3 length: 15 residues. Germline values: CDR1 SGHTA, CDR2 FQGNSA. Between the trimmed V and J ends, which lost 1 base and 7 bases, there was a span of 11 bases. CDR3 coding DNA: TGTGCCAGCAGCTTAGTGGGGGGAAGCAATTCACCCCTCCACTTT. Its translation: CASSLVGGSNSPLHF.

This rearrangement joins TRBV5-1 to TRBJ1-1; 12 nucleotides line up with TRBD1. Germline V lookup: CDR1 SGHRS, CDR2 YFSETQ. V lost 4 bases and J lost 5; bases outside the gene matches: 6. The CDR3 is made up of 15 amino acids. CDR3 residues: CASSTGQGAGTEAFF. The CDR3 coding sequence is TGCGCCAGCAGCACGGGACAGGGGGCCGGAACTGAAGCTTTCTTT. Complete variable domain (other parts from reference TRBV5-1 and TRBJ1-1): KAGVTQTPRYLIKTRGQQVTLSCSPISGHRSVSWYQQTPGQGLQFLFEYFSETQRNKGNFPGRFSGRQFSNSRSEMNVSTLELGDSALYLCASSTGQGAGTEAFFGQGTRLTVV.

The chain joins TRBV4-1 to TRBJ1-1, with D possibly being TRBD1 (6 bases). The germline V gene encodes CDR1 MGHRA and CDR2 YSYEKL. The V end lost 4 bases, the J end lost 0 bases, and 12 bases lay between the germline ends. This CDR3 has 15 amino acids. The CDR3 DNA sequence: TGCGCCAGCAGCCGCCGACAGGTTATGAACACTGAAGCTTTCTTT. Translation: CASSRRQVMNTEAFF.

The chain has TRBV4-3 and TRBJ1-2; possibly TRBD1 for D (6 bases). Germline values: CDR1 LGHNA, CDR2 YSLEER. The V gene lost 4 bases and the J gene lost 2 bases, with 11 bases spanning the gap. This CDR3 is 14 amino acids long. CDR3 sequence: CASSPGQNNYGYTF. The CDR3 DNA reads as TGCGCCAGCAGCCCCGGACAGAACAACTATGGCTACACCTTC.

V gene TRBV27 combines with J gene TRBJ1-1, with 7 nucleotides matching TRBD1. In germline, CDR1 is MNHEY, CDR2 SMNVEV (reference sequence). With 6 bases clipped from V and 7 bases from J, the junction kept 5 bases outside the gene matches. This CDR3 is 12 amino acids long. The CDR3 DNA reads as TGTGCCAGCAGGCGTCAGGGGGGTGAAGCTTTCTTT. Translated: CASRRQGGEAFF.